This TCR beta chain was recovered during a study of blood T cell repertoires in COVID-19. V was clipped by 6 bases and J by 5 bases; unmatched bases: 7. The length of the CDR3 is 14 residues. Looked up from germline, CDR1 is MDHEN and CDR2 is SYDVKM. The protocol was immunoSEQ multiplex PCR, while the TCRdb copy is restricted to in-frame clones and leaves out a portion. The data contain 250,000 to 300,000 clones, approximately 91% of them seen just once; the ten biggest clones take up over 2%. This sequence was found in a woman in her thirties with COVID-19, enrolled during active disease. Sequencing was done on a sample of peripheral blood. The J gene is TRBJ1-1, the V gene TRBV28, with 9 bases matching TRBD1. This chain's CDR3 is CASRGGQGQTEAFF. The CDR3 DNA follows: TGTGCCAGCAGGGGGGGACAGGGCCAAACTGAAGCTTTCTTT.